What follows are 10 T cell receptor beta chains derived from one specimen sequenced in a study of PD-L1 blockade in urothelial cancer. The time point: pretreatment peripheral blood. Profiling relied on immunoSEQ multiplex PCR, and the TCRdb table lists in-frame clones only, not all of them. Found here are about 72,000 clones, 70% to 90% of them singletons; the top ten hold just under 15%. The starting material was PBMCs, obtained around atezolizumab (anti-PD-L1) treatment. The receptor source for this set is a man aged 55 to 70 with urothelial cancer.

This sequence joins TRBV27 and TRBJ2-5, with 9 nucleotides matching TRBD2. The CDR3 contains 15 residues. CDR1 is MNHEY and CDR2 is SMNVEV in the germline V gene (reference sequence). The J segment lost 2 bases and the V segment lost 4 bases, leaving 5 bases of the junction unmatched. CDR3 nucleotide sequence: TGTGCCAGCAGTTCTTTCGGACTAGCGCAAGAGACCCAGTACTTC. This encodes CASSSFGLAQETQYF.

The gene calls are TRBV4-2 and TRBJ1-3; no reliable D call. Trimming cost V 0 bases and J 2 bases, with 14 bases left between them. CDR3 length: 17 residues. The germline V gene has CDR1 LGHNA and CDR2 YNFKEQ. CDR3 residues: CASSQDPGRSTGNTIYF. The CDR3 DNA reads TGTGCCAGCAGCCAAGATCCCGGTAGGAGTACTGGAAACACCATATATTTT.

The rearrangement joins TRBV14 to TRBJ1-6; possibly TRBD1 for D (6 bases). Germline assignment: CDR1 SGHDN and CDR2 FVKESK. Trimming removed 3 bases at V and 11 bases at J, with 17 bases between. The CDR3 contains 15 residues. CDR3 loop: CASSHHRELGAPLHF. The CDR3 DNA reads TGTGCCAGCAGCCACCACAGGGAACTCGGGGCACCCCTCCACTTT.

The table lists this clone with a count of one. The chain is built from TRBV6-5 and TRBJ1-5; weak D call: TRBD1 (6 bases). Looked up from germline, CDR1 is MNHEY and CDR2 is SVGAGI. The V and J ends lost 2 bases and 2 bases respectively, with 10 bases between them. CDR3 length: 15 residues. This CDR3 is CASSYPRGGNQPQHF. The DNA for the CDR3 is TGTGCCAGCAGTTACCCCAGGGGAGGCAATCAGCCCCAGCATTTT.

This clone was counted between two and nine times. The V and J genes are TRBV9 and TRBJ2-5, with 11 nucleotides matching TRBD2. Trimming at V came to 3 bases and at J to 9 bases, leaving 10 bases not matched to a gene. Germline CDR1 is SGDLS and CDR2 is YYNGEE. The CDR3 is made up of 15 amino acids. CDR3 in amino acids: CASSATSGGAGAQYF. Here the CDR3 DNA reads TGTGCCAGCAGCGCTACTAGCGGGGGAGCCGGGGCCCAGTACTTC.

The chain carries TRBV10-1 and TRBJ2-6, with TRBD1 as a possible D gene (6 bases). Germline V gene lookup returns CDR1 WNHNN and CDR2 SYGVQD (reference sequence). CDR3 length: 17 amino acids. The V end was cut by 5 bases, the J end by 0 bases, with 14 bases between. The CDR3 protein is CASSPEQGFSGANVLTF. The CDR3 DNA reads as TGCGCCAGCAGTCCAGAACAGGGTTTCTCTGGGGCCAACGTCCTGACTTTC.

This clone was detected once. The rearrangement joins TRBV6-9 to TRBJ1-5; 7 nucleotides agree with TRBD1. The CDR3 length is 16 residues. The V and J ends lost 6 bases and 0 bases, in that order; junction bases with no gene match: 8. CDR1 is MNHGY and CDR2 is SVAAGI in the germline V gene. The CDR3 DNA sequence: TGTGCCAGCAGGTCGAGGACAGGTCATAGCAATCAGCCCCAGCATTTT. It yields the protein CASRSRTGHSNQPQHF.

This chain links TRBV5-6 with TRBJ1-2, with D maybe TRBD1 (6 bases). V lost 4 bases to trimming and J lost 4 bases, with 17 bases between them. This CDR3 comprises 15 residues. CDR1 SGHDT and CDR2 YYEEEE come from the germline V gene. The CDR3 DNA reads TGTGCCAGCAGCCCAGGTTGGGGGCAGTCCTATGGCTACACCTTC. Translating gives CASSPGWGQSYGYTF.

V usage is TRBV7-9 and J usage is TRBJ1-1; a weak D match, TRBD1 (5 bases). The CDR3 is 10 amino acids. Trimming stripped 8 bases from V and 8 bases from J, with 9 bases between. Germline assignment: CDR1 SEHNR and CDR2 FQNEAQ (reference sequence). The CDR3 nucleotides read TGTGCCAGCTCCCGGGGGGAAGCTTTCTTT. Translation: CASSRGEAFF. Full variable domain (missing parts from reference TRBV7-9 and TRBJ1-1): DTGVSQNPRHKITKRGQNVTFRCDPISEHNRLYWYRQTLGQGPEFLTYFQNEAQLEKSRLLSDRFSAERPKGSFSTLEIQRTEQGDSAMYLCASSRGEAFFGQGTRLTVV.

This sequence joins TRBV29-1 and TRBJ2-7; the match to TRBD2 covers 13 bases. The germline CDR1 and CDR2 sequences are SQVTM and ANQGSEA. V lost 7 bases to trimming and J lost 12 bases; unmatched junction nucleotides: 9. The CDR3 is 12 amino acids. DNA for the CDR3: TGCAGCGCCGAACTAGCGGGGGGGCTACCGTACTTC. It specifies CSAELAGGLPYF.